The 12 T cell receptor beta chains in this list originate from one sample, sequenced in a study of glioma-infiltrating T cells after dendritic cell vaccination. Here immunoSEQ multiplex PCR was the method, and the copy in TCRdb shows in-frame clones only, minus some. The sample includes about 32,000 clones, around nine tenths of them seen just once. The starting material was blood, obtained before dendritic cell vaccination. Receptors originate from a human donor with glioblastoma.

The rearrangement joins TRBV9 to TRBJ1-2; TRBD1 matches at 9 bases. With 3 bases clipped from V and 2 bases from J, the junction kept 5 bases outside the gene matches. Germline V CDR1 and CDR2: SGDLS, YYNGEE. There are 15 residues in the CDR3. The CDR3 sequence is CASSATGTGNYGYTF. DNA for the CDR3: TGTGCCAGCAGCGCCACCGGGACAGGGAACTATGGCTACACCTTC.

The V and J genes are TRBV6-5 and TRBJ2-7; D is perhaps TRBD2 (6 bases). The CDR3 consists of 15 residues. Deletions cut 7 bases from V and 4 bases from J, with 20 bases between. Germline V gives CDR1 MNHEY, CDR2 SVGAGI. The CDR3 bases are TGTGCCAGCAAAAAGACATTGTCTGGGGGGTACGAGCAGTACTTC. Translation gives CASKKTLSGGYEQYF.

The CDR3 DNA is TGTGCCAGCAGTAACCGGGACAGGCCCACAGATACGCAGTATTTT. Translation gives CASSNRDRPTDTQYF. The chain joins TRBV6-6 to TRBJ2-3, with 8 bases aligning to TRBD1. Per the germline V gene, CDR1 is MNHNY and CDR2 is SVGAGI (reference sequence). V gave up 5 bases and J gave up 2 bases; unmatched junction bases: 6. The CDR3 is 15 amino acids.

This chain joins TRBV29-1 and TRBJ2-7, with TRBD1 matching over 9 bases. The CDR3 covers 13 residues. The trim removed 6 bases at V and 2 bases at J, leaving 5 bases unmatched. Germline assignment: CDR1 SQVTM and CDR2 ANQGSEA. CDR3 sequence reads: CSVTRDRAYEQYF. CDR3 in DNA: TGCAGCGTGACCCGGGACAGGGCCTACGAGCAGTACTTC.

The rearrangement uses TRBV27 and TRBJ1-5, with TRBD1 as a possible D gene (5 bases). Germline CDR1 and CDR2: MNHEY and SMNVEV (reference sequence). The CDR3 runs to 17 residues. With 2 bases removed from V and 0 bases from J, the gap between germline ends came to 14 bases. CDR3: CASSLKAGLNSNQPQHF. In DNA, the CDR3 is TGTGCCAGCAGTTTAAAGGCAGGGCTGAATAGCAATCAGCCCCAGCATTTT.

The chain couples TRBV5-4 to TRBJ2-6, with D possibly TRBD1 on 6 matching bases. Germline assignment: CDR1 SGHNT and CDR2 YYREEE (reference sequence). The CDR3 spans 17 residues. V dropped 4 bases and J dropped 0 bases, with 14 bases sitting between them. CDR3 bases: TGTGCCAGCAGCAAACTCGGACAGTCCTCTGGGGCCAACGTCCTGACTTTC. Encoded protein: CASSKLGQSSGANVLTF.

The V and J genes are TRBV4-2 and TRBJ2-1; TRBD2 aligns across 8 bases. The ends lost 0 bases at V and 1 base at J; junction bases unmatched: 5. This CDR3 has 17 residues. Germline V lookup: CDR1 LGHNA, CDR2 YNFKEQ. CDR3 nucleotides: TGTGCCAGCAGCCAAGAAGGCGGGGGGTTTTCCTACAATGAGCAGTTCTTC. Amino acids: CASSQEGGGFSYNEQFF.

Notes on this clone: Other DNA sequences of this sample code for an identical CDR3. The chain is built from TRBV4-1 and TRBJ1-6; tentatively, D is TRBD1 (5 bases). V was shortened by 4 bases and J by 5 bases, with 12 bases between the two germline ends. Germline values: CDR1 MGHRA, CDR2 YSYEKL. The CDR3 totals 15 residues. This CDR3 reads CASSLRGSDNSPLHF. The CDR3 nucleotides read TGCGCCAGCAGCCTACGGGGGAGCGATAATTCACCCCTCCACTTT.

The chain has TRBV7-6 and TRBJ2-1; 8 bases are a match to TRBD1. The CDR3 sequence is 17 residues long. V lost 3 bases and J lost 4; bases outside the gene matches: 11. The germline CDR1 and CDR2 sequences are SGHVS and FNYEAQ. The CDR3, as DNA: TGTGCCAGCAGCTTGATTGCCCGGGACAGGCGGTACAATGAGCAGTTCTTC. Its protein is CASSLIARDRRYNEQFF.

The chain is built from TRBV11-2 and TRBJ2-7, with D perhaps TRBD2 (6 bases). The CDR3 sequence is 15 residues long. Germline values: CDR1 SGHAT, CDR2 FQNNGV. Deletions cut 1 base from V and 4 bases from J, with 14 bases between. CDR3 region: CASSLVGGNQYEQYF. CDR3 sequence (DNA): TGTGCCAGCAGCTTAGTTGGGGGGAATCAATACGAGCAGTACTTC.

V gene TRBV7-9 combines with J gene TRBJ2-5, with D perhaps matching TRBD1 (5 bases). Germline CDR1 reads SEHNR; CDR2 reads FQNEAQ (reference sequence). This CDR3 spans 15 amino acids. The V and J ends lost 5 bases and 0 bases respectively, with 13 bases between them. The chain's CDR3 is CASSPKDTDQETQYF. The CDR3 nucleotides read TGTGCCAGCAGCCCAAAGGACACCGACCAAGAGACCCAGTACTTC.

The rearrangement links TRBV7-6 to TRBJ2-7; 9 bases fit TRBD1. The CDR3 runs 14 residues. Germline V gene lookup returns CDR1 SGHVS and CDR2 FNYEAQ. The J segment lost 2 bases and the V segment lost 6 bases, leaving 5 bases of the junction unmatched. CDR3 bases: TGTGCCAGCAGTCAGGACAGGGGAACCTACGAGCAGTACTTC. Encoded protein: CASSQDRGTYEQYF.